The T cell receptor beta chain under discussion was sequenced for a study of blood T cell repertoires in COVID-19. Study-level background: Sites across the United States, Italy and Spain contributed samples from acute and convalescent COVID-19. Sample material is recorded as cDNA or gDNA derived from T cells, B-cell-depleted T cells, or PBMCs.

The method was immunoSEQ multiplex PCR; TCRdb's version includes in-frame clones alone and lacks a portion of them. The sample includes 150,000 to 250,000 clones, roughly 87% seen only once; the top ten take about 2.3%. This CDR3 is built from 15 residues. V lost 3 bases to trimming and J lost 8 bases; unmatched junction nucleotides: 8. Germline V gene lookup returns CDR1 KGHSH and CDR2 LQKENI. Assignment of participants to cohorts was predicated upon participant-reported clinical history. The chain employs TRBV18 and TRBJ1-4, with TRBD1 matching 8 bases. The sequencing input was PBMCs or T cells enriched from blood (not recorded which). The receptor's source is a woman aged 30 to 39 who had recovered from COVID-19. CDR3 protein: CASSPRRGRVEKLFF. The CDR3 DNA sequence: TGTGCCAGCTCACCTCGCAGGGGGCGCGTCGAAAAACTGTTTTTT.